This T cell receptor beta chain appears in the sequencing data of a study of blood T cell repertoires in COVID-19. Study-wide background: Collection of acute and convalescent COVID-19 samples took place in the United States, Italy and Spain. In each case, the material was cDNA or gDNA derived from T cells, B-cell-depleted T cells, or PBMCs.

Trimming removed 2 bases from V and 2 bases from J; junction bases left unmatched: 4. The CDR3 is made up of 15 amino acids. Germline lookup yields CDR1 LNHDA and CDR2 SQIVND (reference sequence). Per the original methods: Amplifying reference gene primers gave estimates of nucleated cell counts. The assay was immunoSEQ multiplex PCR, and TCRdb's table has in-frame clones only and misses some. From that table come the V and J calls and clone size; the DNA was used to work out D and trimming. The profile shows fewer than 300,000 clones, approximately 82% of them singletons. Specimen: peripheral blood. The clonotype originates from a young woman with acute or convalescent COVID-19. V usage is TRBV19 and J usage is TRBJ2-3; TRBD2 agrees at 7 bases. The CDR3 DNA sequence: TGTGCCAGTAGTATAAGCGGGACCTACACAGATACGCAGTATTTT. It codes for CASSISGTYTDTQYF.